This record concerns one TCR beta chain sequence. What it recognizes is unknown. These data are taken from a study of neoadjuvant anti-PD-1 for oral cavity cancer. Time point in this sample: after neoadjuvant nivolumab, at surgical resection. The patients had HPV-negative, locally advanced oral cavity squamous cell carcinoma. Study-wide results and caveats: Treg/Th17 ratio rose with pretreatment blood and fell with post-treatment tumor TCRbeta clonality.

The repertoire was sequenced with immunoSEQ multiplex PCR; TCRdb's copy has only in-frame clones and lacks some. The sample has over 11,000 clones, around 70% seen once. The sample in question was PBMCs, obtained after nivolumab (anti-PD-1) treatment. This sequence was found in a person between 40 and 79 years old with oral cavity squamous cell carcinoma.

For the CDR3, the DNA is TGTGCCAGCAGCCCGGGACTAGCGGGCCTCTACGAGCAGTACTTC. Its protein product is CASSPGLAGLYEQYF. V gene TRBV5-6 combines with J gene TRBJ2-7; 12 nucleotides agree with TRBD2. V trimming: 4 bases; J trimming: 3 bases; junction bases outside the gene matches: 5. Germline assignment: CDR1 SGHDT and CDR2 YYEEEE. The CDR3 runs 15 residues.